This TCR beta chain was found in a study of T cell repertoires in cytomegalovirus infection. Each CDR3 protein gets one entry after TCRdb re-called the reads with MiXCR. The sample holds a few hundred thousand distinct CDR3 sequences, 15% to 20% seen once. Germline assignment: CDR1 MGHRA and CDR2 YSYEKL. V lost 0 bases and J 3 bases, leaving 8 bases between the germline ends. The length of the CDR3 is 14 residues. This clonotype was recorded a few times. The sequence was collected from a human donor in good health (CMV status not recorded). Some clones in this sample may be carry-over from other donors' samples. The chain carries TRBV4-1 and TRBJ1-2, with a possible D match to TRBD1 (6 bases). The sample consisted of CD8+ T cells from PBMCs. The CDR3 DNA follows: TGCGCCAGCAGCCAAGATGAGGGGGACTATGGCTACACCTTC. Residues: CASSQDEGDYGYTF.